This T cell receptor (beta chain) is drawn from a study of blood T cell repertoires in COVID-19. The CDR3 contains 15 residues. The germline CDR1 and CDR2 sequences are SGHVS and FQNEAQ. J was trimmed by 6 bases and V by 5 bases; bases with no gene match: 10. Profiling relied on immunoSEQ multiplex PCR, and the TCRdb table lists in-frame clones only, not all of them. The table records 250,000 to 350,000 clones, 83% of them present only once. The genes are TRBV7-8 and TRBJ2-1, with 7 bases that match TRBD2. The sequenced material came from peripheral blood. The receptor comes from a woman in her forties or fifties with acute or convalescent COVID-19. The CDR3 DNA sequence: TGTGCCAGCAGCCCCCGGGCAGCGGGAAGCAATGAGCAGTTCTTC. Amino acids: CASSPRAAGSNEQFF.